The rows below give T cell receptor beta chains drawn from one sample of a study of T cell responses to AZD1222 COVID-19 vaccine. Sequenced by immunoSEQ multiplex PCR; TCRdb stores in-frame clones only, minus some. The data contain approximately 190,000 clones, more than 80% of them singletons. The material was peripheral blood, obtained 28 days after the second dose of the MenACWY control vaccine. These receptors came from an adult who received the MenACWY meningococcal vaccine as a control. The CDR3 runs from the conserved cysteine through the conserved F or W. Fields, in order: CDR3 DNA, CDR3 protein, V gene, J gene, D gene. D genes are given only for firm matches.

DNA: TGTGCCAGCAGTGTCCCGGGACAGGGTCGGCCTGAAGCTTTCTTT; CDR3: CASSVPGQGRPEAFF; V: TRBV6-2/TRBV6-3; J: TRBJ1-1; D: TRBD1
DNA: TGTGCCAGCAGCCCCGCGACAGATGGGTCACCCCTCCACTTT; CDR3: CASSPATDGSPLHF; V: TRBV9; J: TRBJ1-6; D: NA
DNA: TGCAGCGCTTTATCGTCTGGAAACACCATATATTTT; CDR3: CSALSSGNTIYF; V: TRBV29-1; J: TRBJ1-3; D: NA
DNA: TGTGCCAGTAGTATACAGGGACAGGGGGTTCCGGAGCCCCAGCATTTT; CDR3: CASSIQGQGVPEPQHF; V: TRBV19; J: TRBJ1-5; D: TRBD1
DNA: TGTGCCACCAGAGACACAGATACGCAGTATTTT; CDR3: CATRDTDTQYF; V: TRBV24-1; J: TRBJ2-3; D: NA
DNA: TGTGCCAGCAGCCTGAATCTGAACACTGAAGCTTTCTTT; CDR3: CASSLNLNTEAFF; V: TRBV11-2; J: TRBJ1-1; D: NA
DNA: TGTGCCAGCAGCTTGGGAGTCTCGATTCACTTC; CDR3: CASSLGVSIHF; V: TRBV11-2; J: TRBJ1-2; D: NA
DNA: TGCGCCAGCTCGGGACAGGGGGTAAAGAGAGAAAAACTGTTTTTT; CDR3: CASSGQGVKREKLFF; V: TRBV10-2; J: TRBJ1-4; D: TRBD1
DNA: TGTGCCAGCAGCTTAAAGTCAGGGAAAGAGACCCAGTACTTC; CDR3: CASSLKSGKETQYF; V: TRBV7-9; J: TRBJ2-5; D: NA
DNA: TGTGCCAGCAGTACCGGACAGGGAGGAGGCTACGAGCAGTACTTC; CDR3: CASSTGQGGGYEQYF; V: TRBV2; J: TRBJ2-7; D: TRBD1
DNA: TGTGCCAGCAGTCGTCGGAGGTACAATGAGCAGTTCTTC; CDR3: CASSRRRYNEQFF; V: TRBV12-3/TRBV12-4; J: TRBJ2-1; D: NA
DNA: TGTGCCTGGAGTGTACTGCAGTTAGACAATGAGCAGTTCTTC; CDR3: CAWSVLQLDNEQFF; V: TRBV30; J: TRBJ2-1; D: NA
DNA: TGTGCCAGCAGCTTAGATCCGGGGACAGGGGAAGCTTTCTTT; CDR3: CASSLDPGTGEAFF; V: TRBV11-3; J: TRBJ1-1; D: TRBD1